Listed here are 17 T cell receptor beta chains from one sample, sequenced in a study of blood T cell repertoires in COVID-19. Sequenced by immunoSEQ multiplex PCR; TCRdb stores in-frame clones only, minus some. The sample carries about 250,000 clones, about 80% recorded once. Sample: peripheral blood. The source is a man over 45 with active or convalescent COVID-19.

The chain couples TRBV19 to TRBJ1-2, with 9 bases fitting TRBD1. The ends lost 6 bases at V and 1 base at J; junction bases unmatched: 9. This CDR3 has 16 amino acids. CDR1 LNHDA and CDR2 SQIVND come from the germline V gene (reference sequence). The CDR3 loop reads CASRGVRDRDNYGYTF. Here the CDR3 DNA reads TGTGCCAGTAGGGGGGTCCGGGACAGGGATAACTATGGCTACACCTTC.

The gene calls are TRBV28 and TRBJ1-2; 7 bases are shared with TRBD1. The V gene's germline CDR1 is MDHEN and CDR2 SYDVKM. The ends lost 3 bases at V and 4 bases at J; junction bases unmatched: 2. CDR3 length: 13 residues. The CDR3 protein is CASSFGQAYGYTF. The CDR3 bases are TGTGCCAGCAGTTTTGGACAGGCCTATGGCTACACCTTC.

The rearrangement uses TRBV3-1 (or the pseudogene TRBV3-2) and TRBJ1-2, with D possibly being TRBD1 (6 bases). This CDR3 comprises 15 residues. In germline, CDR1 is LGHDT, CDR2 YNNKEL (reference sequence). V was clipped by 4 bases and J by 0 bases, with 12 bases between them. The CDR3 DNA follows: TGTGCCAGCAGCCCTTGGACAGAAACTAACTATGGCTACACCTTC. This encodes CASSPWTETNYGYTF.

The chain combines TRBV28 with TRBJ1-5, with 12 nucleotides matching TRBD1. CDR1 is MDHEN, CDR2 SYDVKM, per germline. There are 16 residues in the CDR3. V shed 6 bases and J 6 bases; nucleotides not matched to a gene: 9. The CDR3 here is CASSSGDRGQGQPQHF. In nucleotides, the CDR3 is TGTGCCAGCAGCTCCGGGGACAGGGGGCAGGGTCAGCCCCAGCATTTT. Supplemented by reference TRBV28 and TRBJ1-5, the full variable domain reads DVKVTQSSRYLVKRTGEKVFLECVQDMDHENMFWYRQDPGLGLRLIYFSYDVKMKEKGDIPEGYSVSREKKERFSLILESASTNQTSMYLCASSSGDRGQGQPQHFGDGTRLSIL.

This clone showed up just once. The chain employs TRBV25-1 and TRBJ2-1, with 9 positions matching TRBD1. This CDR3 is 15 amino acids long. Germline loops: CDR1 MGHDK, CDR2 SYGVNS. V trimming: 4 bases; J trimming: 3 bases; junction bases outside the gene matches: 4. Written as DNA, the CDR3 is TGTGCCAGCAGTGGTGCGACAGGGGGCTACAATGAGCAGTTCTTC. Its protein is CASSGATGGYNEQFF.

The V call is TRBV30, the J call TRBJ1-5, with D perhaps TRBD1 (5 bases). The CDR3 extends over 14 amino acids. Germline CDR1 is GTSNPN and CDR2 is SVGIG (reference sequence). V was clipped by 4 bases and J by 4 bases, with 14 bases between them. CDR3 sequence reads: CAWNTGGGNQPQHF. CDR3 DNA sequence: TGTGCCTGGAACACGGGGGGTGGGAATCAGCCCCAGCATTTT.

The V call is TRBV29-1, the J call TRBJ2-2; tentatively, D is TRBD2 (5 bases). The CDR3 extends over 14 amino acids. The V end lost 7 bases, the J end lost 6 bases, and 18 bases lay between the germline ends. Looked up from germline, CDR1 is SQVTM and CDR2 is ANQGSEA. CDR3: CSAGRRGLPGELFF. The DNA for the CDR3 is TGCAGCGCAGGACGTCGGGGTCTCCCCGGGGAGCTGTTTTTT.

The chain recombines TRBV9 with TRBJ2-7, with TRBD2 as a possible D gene (5 bases). Trimming left V 0 bases short and J 7 bases short, with 11 bases between. Looked up from germline, CDR1 is SGDLS and CDR2 is YYNGEE. The CDR3 is 13 residues long. The CDR3 coding sequence is TGTGCCAGCAGCGTAGCCGGGGAAGGGGAGCAGTACTTC. Translating it yields CASSVAGEGEQYF.

The chain combines TRBV5-4 with TRBJ1-2; D is unresolved. The length of the CDR3 is 13 residues. Trimming removed 2 bases at V and 5 bases at J, with 10 bases between. Germline V CDR1 and CDR2: SGHNT, YYREEE (reference sequence). CDR3 sequence reads: CASSFGGEYGYTF. The CDR3 nucleotides are TGTGCCAGCAGCTTTGGCGGGGAGTATGGCTACACCTTC.

The chain couples TRBV5-1 to TRBJ1-6; 8 nucleotides line up with TRBD1. J gave up 7 bases and V 0 bases, and 3 bases lay outside the gene matches. The CDR3 extends over 15 amino acids. Germline lookup yields CDR1 SGHRS and CDR2 YFSETQ. The CDR3 sequence: CASSLEGTGNSPLHF. CDR3 coding DNA: TGCGCCAGCAGCTTGGAAGGGACAGGAAATTCACCCCTCCACTTT.

On this clone: This CDR3 is also generated by other DNA sequences in the sample. The rearrangement links TRBV3-1 (or the pseudogene TRBV3-2) to TRBJ1-3; D unclear. V lost 0 bases and J 0 bases, leaving 3 bases between the germline ends. In germline, CDR1 is LGHDT, CDR2 YNNKEL (reference sequence). This CDR3 has 14 amino acids. As DNA, the CDR3 is TGTGCCAGCAGCCAAGACCTCTCTGGAAACACCATATATTTT. Translation gives CASSQDLSGNTIYF.

In its sample, this clone was seen once. The CDR3 bases are TGTGCCAGCAGCAATCCTCGGACACCATCTATGAATTCACCCCTCCACTTT. Encoded protein: CASSNPRTPSMNSPLHF. This chain links TRBV21-1 with TRBJ1-6; the D call TRBD1 from the table was never checked on the DNA. TRBV21-1 represents a pseudogene. This CDR3 has 17 residues.

This rearrangement joins TRBV10-3 to TRBJ1-3, with D maybe TRBD1 (6 bases). CDR3 length equals 17 residues. Trimming took 0 bases from V and 0 from J, leaving 12 bases between them. The germline V gene encodes CDR1 ENHRY and CDR2 SYGVKD. The CDR3 DNA reads as TGTGCCATCAGTGAGTCGGCAGGGACAAGCTCTGGAAACACCATATATTTT. It translates to CAISESAGTSSGNTIYF.

This chain uses TRBV6-5 with TRBJ2-5, with D perhaps matching TRBD1 (6 bases). Germline V CDR1 and CDR2: MNHEY, SVGAGI. The V end lost 4 bases, the J end lost 5 bases, and 17 bases lay between the germline ends. This CDR3 region has 15 residues. The chain's CDR3 is CASSLRPGVRETQYF. The CDR3 region has the DNA TGTGCCAGCAGTTTACGCCCAGGGGTCAGGGAGACCCAGTACTTC.

The chain employs TRBV6-2 or TRBV6-3 and TRBJ1-6; 7 nucleotides agree with TRBD1. Germline V gene data show CDR1 as MNHEY and CDR2 as SVGEGT. V shed 2 bases, J shed 10 bases, and the junction held 5 bases outside the gene matches. This CDR3 comprises 14 residues. CDR3 amino acids: CASSYTGVESPLHF. In DNA form, the CDR3 reads TGTGCCAGCAGTTACACAGGGGTGGAATCACCCCTCCACTTT.

The chain uses TRBV4-2 and TRBJ1-4; D is unclear. The V gene lost 3 bases and the J gene lost 2 bases, with 7 bases spanning the gap. This CDR3 region has 14 residues. Germline CDR1 is LGHNA and CDR2 is YNFKEQ. The CDR3 coding sequence is TGTGCCAGCAGCCAGGGAGGGACTAATGAAAAACTGTTTTTT. Protein: CASSQGGTNEKLFF.

This chain links TRBV27 with TRBJ1-2; D is undetermined. V dropped 4 bases and J dropped 8 bases, with 17 bases sitting between them. Germline V gene data show CDR1 as MNHEY and CDR2 as SMNVEV (reference sequence). The CDR3 runs 14 residues. For the CDR3, the DNA is TGTGCCAGCAGTTCAACAGCTCTCCGCAGGGGCTACACCTTC. Its protein product is CASSSTALRRGYTF.